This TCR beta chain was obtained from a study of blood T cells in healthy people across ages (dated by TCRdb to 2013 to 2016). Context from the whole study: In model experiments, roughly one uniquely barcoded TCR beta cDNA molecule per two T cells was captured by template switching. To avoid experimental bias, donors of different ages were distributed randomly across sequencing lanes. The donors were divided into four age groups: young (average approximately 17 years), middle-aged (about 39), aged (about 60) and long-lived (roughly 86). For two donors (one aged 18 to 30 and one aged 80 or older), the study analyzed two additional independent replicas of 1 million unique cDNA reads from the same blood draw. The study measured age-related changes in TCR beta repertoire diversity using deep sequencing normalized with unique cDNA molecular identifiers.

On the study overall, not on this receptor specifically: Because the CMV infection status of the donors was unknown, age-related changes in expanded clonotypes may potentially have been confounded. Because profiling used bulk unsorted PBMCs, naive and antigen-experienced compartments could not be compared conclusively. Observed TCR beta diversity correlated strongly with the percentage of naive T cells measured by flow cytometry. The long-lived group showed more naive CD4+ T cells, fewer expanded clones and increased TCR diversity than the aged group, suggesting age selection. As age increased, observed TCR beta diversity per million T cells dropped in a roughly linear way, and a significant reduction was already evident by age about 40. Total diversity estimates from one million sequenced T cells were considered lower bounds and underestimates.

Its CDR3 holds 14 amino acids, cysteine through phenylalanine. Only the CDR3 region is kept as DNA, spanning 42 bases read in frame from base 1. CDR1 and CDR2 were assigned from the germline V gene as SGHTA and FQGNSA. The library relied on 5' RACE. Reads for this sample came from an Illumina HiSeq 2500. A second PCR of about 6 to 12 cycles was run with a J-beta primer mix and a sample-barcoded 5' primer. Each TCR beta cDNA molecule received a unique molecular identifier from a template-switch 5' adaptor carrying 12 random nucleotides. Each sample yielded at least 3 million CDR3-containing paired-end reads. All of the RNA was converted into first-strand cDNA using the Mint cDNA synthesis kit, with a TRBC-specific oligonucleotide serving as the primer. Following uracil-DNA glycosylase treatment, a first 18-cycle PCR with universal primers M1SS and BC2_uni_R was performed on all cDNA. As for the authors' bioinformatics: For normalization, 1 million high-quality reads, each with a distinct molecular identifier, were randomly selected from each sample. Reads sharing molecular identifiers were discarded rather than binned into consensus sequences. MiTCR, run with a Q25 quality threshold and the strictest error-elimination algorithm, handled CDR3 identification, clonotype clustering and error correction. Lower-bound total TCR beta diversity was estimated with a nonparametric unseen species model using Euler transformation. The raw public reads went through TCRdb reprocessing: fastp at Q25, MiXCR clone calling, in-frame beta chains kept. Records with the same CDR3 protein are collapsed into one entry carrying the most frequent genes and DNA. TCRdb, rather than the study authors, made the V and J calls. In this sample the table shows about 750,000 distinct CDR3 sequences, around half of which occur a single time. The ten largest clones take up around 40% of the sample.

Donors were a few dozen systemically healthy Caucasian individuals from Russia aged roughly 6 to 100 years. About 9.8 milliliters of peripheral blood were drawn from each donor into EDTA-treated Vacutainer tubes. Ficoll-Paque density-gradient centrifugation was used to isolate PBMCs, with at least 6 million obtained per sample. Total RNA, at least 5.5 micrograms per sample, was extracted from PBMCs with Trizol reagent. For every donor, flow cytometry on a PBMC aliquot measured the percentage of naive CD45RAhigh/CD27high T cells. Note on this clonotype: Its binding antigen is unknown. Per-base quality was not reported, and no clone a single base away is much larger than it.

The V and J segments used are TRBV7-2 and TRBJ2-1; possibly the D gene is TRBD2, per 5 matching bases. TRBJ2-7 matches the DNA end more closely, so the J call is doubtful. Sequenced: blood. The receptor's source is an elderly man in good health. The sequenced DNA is TGTGCCAGTAAAGCCGGGAATGAATACAATGAGCAGTACTTC. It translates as CASKAGNEYNEQYF.